This T cell receptor beta chain was recorded in a study of blood T cell repertoires in COVID-19. The table lists this clone with a count of one. This same CDR3 is encoded by further DNA sequences in the sample. Participants were aged roughly 18 to 100 years from more than 20 US areas. Germline V gene lookup returns CDR1 MDHEN and CDR2 SYDVKM. Losses at the gene ends were 6 bases for V and 8 bases for J; bases not matched to a gene: 9. This CDR3 has 14 amino acids. Sequenced by immunoSEQ multiplex PCR; TCRdb stores in-frame clones only, minus some. This sample has under 250,000 clones, with over 85% found just once.

This TCR was recovered from a woman aged 25 to 39 with acute COVID-19. Sequencing was performed on PBMCs or T cells enriched from blood (not recorded which). J is TRBJ1-4 and V is TRBV28, with TRBD1 matching over 7 bases. CDR3 loop: CASRRDRVREKLFF. In nucleotides, the CDR3 is TGTGCCAGCAGACGTGACAGGGTTAGGGAAAAACTGTTTTTT.